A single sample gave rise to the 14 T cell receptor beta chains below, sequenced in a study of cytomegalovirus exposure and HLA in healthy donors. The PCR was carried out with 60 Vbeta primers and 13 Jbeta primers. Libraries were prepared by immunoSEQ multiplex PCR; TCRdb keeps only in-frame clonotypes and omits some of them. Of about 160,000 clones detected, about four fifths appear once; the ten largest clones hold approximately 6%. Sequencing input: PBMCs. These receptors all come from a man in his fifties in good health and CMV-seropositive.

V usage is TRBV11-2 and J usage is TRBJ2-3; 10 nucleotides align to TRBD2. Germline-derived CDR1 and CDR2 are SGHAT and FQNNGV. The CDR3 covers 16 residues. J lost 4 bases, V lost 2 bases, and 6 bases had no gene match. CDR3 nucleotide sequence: TGTGCCAGCAGCTTACGACCTAGCGGGAGTGCAGATACGCAGTATTTT. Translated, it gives CASSLRPSGSADTQYF.

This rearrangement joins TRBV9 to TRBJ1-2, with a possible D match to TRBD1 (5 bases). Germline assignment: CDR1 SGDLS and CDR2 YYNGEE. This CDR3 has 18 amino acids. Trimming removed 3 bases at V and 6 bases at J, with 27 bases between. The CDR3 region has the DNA TGTGCCAGCAGCGCTAGTAGTAGTGTGGGGGGTCAGGGAGATGGCTACACCTTC. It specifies CASSASSSVGGQGDGYTF.

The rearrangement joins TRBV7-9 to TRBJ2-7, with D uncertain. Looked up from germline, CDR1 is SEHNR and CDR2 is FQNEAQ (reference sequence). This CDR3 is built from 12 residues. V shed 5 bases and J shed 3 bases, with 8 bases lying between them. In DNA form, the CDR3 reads TGTGCCAGCAGCCCGAGTCGCTACGAGCAGTACTTC. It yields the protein CASSPSRYEQYF.

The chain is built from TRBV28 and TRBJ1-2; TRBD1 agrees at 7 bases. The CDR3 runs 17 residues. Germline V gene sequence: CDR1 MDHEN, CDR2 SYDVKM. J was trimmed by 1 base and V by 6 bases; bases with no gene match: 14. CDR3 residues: CASSPGGTGEVNYGYTF. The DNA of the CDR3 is TGTGCCAGCAGCCCAGGGGGGACTGGGGAAGTTAACTATGGCTACACCTTC.

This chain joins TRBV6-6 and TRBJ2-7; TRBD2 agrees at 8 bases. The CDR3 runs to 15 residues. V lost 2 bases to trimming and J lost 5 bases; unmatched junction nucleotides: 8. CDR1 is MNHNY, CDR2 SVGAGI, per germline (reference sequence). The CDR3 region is CASSYGGGRTNEQYF. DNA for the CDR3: TGTGCCAGCAGTTACGGTGGCGGGAGGACGAACGAGCAGTACTTC.

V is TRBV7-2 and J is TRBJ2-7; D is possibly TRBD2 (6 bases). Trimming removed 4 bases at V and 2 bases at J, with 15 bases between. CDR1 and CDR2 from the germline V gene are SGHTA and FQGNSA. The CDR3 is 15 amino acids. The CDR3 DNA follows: TGTGCCAGCAGCTACTCGGCGGAGGGAACCTACGAGCAGTACTTC. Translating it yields CASSYSAEGTYEQYF.

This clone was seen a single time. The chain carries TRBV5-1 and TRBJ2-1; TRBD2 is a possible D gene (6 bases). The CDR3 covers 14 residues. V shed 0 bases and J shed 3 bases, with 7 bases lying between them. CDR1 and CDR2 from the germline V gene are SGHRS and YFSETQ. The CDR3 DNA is TGCGCCAGCAGCTTGGGGACTAACTACAATGAGCAGTTCTTC. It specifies CASSLGTNYNEQFF.

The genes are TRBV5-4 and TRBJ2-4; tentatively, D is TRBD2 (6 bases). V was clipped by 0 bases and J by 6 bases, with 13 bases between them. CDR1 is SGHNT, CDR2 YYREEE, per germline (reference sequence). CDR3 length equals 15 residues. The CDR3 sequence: CASSLAAGLTNIQYF. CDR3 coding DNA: TGTGCCAGCAGCTTGGCGGCGGGACTGACAAACATTCAGTACTTC.

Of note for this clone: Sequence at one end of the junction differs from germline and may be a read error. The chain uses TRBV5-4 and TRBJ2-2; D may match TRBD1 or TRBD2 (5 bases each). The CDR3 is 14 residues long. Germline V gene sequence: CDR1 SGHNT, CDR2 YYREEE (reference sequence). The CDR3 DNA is TGTGCCAGCACCTTGAGGGGTAGTGCCGGGGAGCTGTTTTTT. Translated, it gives CASTLRGSAGELFF.

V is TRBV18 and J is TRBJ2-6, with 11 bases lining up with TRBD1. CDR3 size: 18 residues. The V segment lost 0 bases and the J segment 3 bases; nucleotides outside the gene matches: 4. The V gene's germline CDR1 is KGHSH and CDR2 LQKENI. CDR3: CASSPPGQGAGGANVLTF. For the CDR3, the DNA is TGTGCCAGCTCACCACCCGGACAGGGGGCGGGTGGGGCCAACGTCCTGACTTTC.

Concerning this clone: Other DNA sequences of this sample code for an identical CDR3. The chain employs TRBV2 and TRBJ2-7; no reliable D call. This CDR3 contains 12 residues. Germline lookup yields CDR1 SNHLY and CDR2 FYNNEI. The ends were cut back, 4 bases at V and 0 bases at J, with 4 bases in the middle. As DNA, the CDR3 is TGTGCCAGCAGTGTTAGCTCCTACGAGCAGTACTTC. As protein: CASSVSSYEQYF.

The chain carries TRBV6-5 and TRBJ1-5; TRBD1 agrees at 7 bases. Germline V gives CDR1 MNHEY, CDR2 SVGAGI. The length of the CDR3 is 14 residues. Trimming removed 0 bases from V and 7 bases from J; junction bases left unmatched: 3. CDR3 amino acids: CASSYSRGQQPQHF. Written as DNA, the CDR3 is TGTGCCAGCAGTTACTCAAGGGGGCAACAGCCCCAGCATTTT.

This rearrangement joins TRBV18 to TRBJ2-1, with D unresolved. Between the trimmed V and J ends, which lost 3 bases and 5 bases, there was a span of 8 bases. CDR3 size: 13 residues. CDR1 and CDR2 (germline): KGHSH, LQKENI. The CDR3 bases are TGTGCCAGCTCACCGGGCAGCAACAATGAGCAGTTCTTC. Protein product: CASSPGSNNEQFF.

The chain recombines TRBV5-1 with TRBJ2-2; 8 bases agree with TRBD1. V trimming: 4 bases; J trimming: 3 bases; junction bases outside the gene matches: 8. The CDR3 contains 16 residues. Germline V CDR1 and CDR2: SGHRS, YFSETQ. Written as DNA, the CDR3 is TGCGCCAGCAGCGGAACAGGGGGAAGCGACACCGGGGAGCTGTTTTTT. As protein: CASSGTGGSDTGELFF.